The rows below give T cell receptor beta chains drawn from one sample of a study of identical twins. TCRdb re-called the 5' RACE reads through MiXCR, storing one row per CDR3 protein. The top ten clones hold 0.44% of a sample with about 530,000 distinct CDR3 sequences, around 15% of them seen once. The sample was also reused in another study, on yellow fever vaccine responses in identical twins.

The sequenced sample was CD4+ T cells sorted from blood. Receptors originate from a young woman in good health. Both conserved end residues are part of each CDR3. Fields, in order: J gene, V gene, D gene, clone size, CDR3 protein, CDR3 DNA. D genes are given only for firm matches. Not every row has a clone size; where given, it reads once, few, many or a size class.

TRBJ2-7 TRBV6-1 TRBD1 - CASRDREYEQYF TGTGCCAGCAGGGACAGGGAATACGAGCAGTACTTC
TRBJ2-2 TRBV6-2/TRBV6-3 TRBD2 - CASSYSGTSDTGELFF TGTGCCAGCAGTTACTCCGGGACTAGCGACACCGGGGAGCTGTTTTTT
TRBJ2-5 TRBV12-3/TRBV12-4 - many CASSFNRKETQYF TGTGCCAGCAGTTTTAACAGAAAAGAGACCCAGTACTTC
TRBJ1-1 TRBV28 TRBD1 - CASSFWDSLNTEAFF TGTGCCAGCAGTTTCTGGGACAGCTTGAACACTGAAGCTTTCTTT
TRBJ2-5 TRBV15 - - CATSSRNQETQYF TGTGCCACCAGCAGTCGGAACCAAGAGACCCAGTACTTC
TRBJ2-5 TRBV2 - few CASSGPRLRSETQYF TGTGCCAGCAGCGGGCCGAGACTACGTTCGGAGACCCAGTACTTC
TRBJ1-1 TRBV6-2/TRBV6-3 - few CASSSPIEGEAFF TGTGCCAGCAGTTCGCCAATTGAGGGTGAAGCTTTCTTT
TRBJ2-1 TRBV7-2 TRBD2 many CASSWTSGAYNEQFF TGTGCCAGCAGCTGGACTAGCGGGGCCTACAATGAGCAGTTCTTC
TRBJ2-1 TRBV4-2 TRBD1 few CASSQAGTGDYNEQFF TGTGCCAGCAGCCAAGCCGGGACAGGGGATTACAATGAGCAGTTCTTC
TRBJ2-1 TRBV7-9 - few CASSGDRWGNEQFF TGTGCCAGCAGCGGAGACAGGTGGGGGAATGAGCAGTTCTTC
TRBJ2-7 TRBV6-5 TRBD2 few CASSSSGTSNEQYF TGTGCCAGCAGTTCCTCCGGGACTAGCAACGAGCAGTACTTC
TRBJ1-2 TRBV6-1 TRBD1 few CASSLGQGADGYTF TGTGCCAGCAGCCTCGGACAGGGGGCGGATGGCTACACCTTC
TRBJ1-2 TRBV11-2 TRBD1 few CASSFGTAGYTF TGTGCCAGCAGCTTCGGGACAGCTGGCTACACCTTC
TRBJ2-2 TRBV12-3/TRBV12-4 TRBD1 few CASSFRTGVRTGELFF TGTGCCAGCAGTTTCAGGACAGGGGTACGGACCGGGGAGCTGTTTTTT
TRBJ2-7 TRBV11-3 TRBD1 - CASSLYRPGQGLYEQYF TGTGCCAGCAGCTTATATCGACCGGGACAGGGCCTCTACGAGCAGTACTTC
TRBJ1-1 TRBV25-1 - many CASSAWGALNTEAFF TGTGCCAGCAGTGCCTGGGGGGCCTTGAACACTGAAGCTTTCTTT
TRBJ1-4 TRBV12-3/TRBV12-4 TRBD1 few CASSLGQGANEKLFF TGTGCCAGCAGTTTAGGACAGGGGGCTAATGAAAAACTGTTTTTT
TRBJ1-2 TRBV4-1 TRBD1 few CASSQASVRTGNLENYGYTF TGCGCCAGCAGCCAAGCCTCCGTACGGACAGGTAATCTCGAGAACTATGGCTACACCTTC
TRBJ2-5 TRBV20-1 TRBD1 few CSAGTGVTETQYF TGCAGTGCCGGGACAGGGGTTACAGAGACCCAGTACTTC
TRBJ1-5 TRBV6-1 - few CASSEAPPKLWGLGAQHF TGTGCCAGCAGTGAAGCTCCCCCCAAACTCTGGGGGCTCGGGGCCCAGCATTTT
TRBJ1-2 TRBV5-1 - few CASSSDLGGYTF TGCGCCAGCAGCTCCGACTTAGGGGGCTACACCTTC
TRBJ2-1 TRBV10-1 TRBD2 few CASSDLAGGHQQFF TGCGCCAGCAGTGATCTAGCGGGGGGCCATCAGCAGTTCTTC
TRBJ2-3 TRBV5-1 TRBD1 - CASSLGDRGTLGTDTQYF TGCGCCAGCAGCTTGGGGGACAGGGGAACACTAGGGACAGATACGCAGTATTTT
TRBJ2-3 TRBV4-1 - few CASSLKWLVTDTQYF TGCGCCAGCAGCCTCAAGTGGCTGGTCACAGATACGCAGTATTTT
TRBJ1-4 TRBV27 TRBD1 few CASKSNRGLTNEKLFF TGTGCCAGCAAGAGTAACAGGGGGCTGACTAATGAAAAACTGTTTTTT
TRBJ2-1 TRBV27 TRBD2 - CASSFRLARLNEQFF TGTGCCAGCAGTTTCCGACTAGCGCGTCTCAATGAGCAGTTCTTC
TRBJ2-5 TRBV3-1 TRBD2 - CASSQVSSGALPQYF TGTGCCAGCAGCCAAGTCTCTAGCGGGGCCTTGCCCCAGTACTTC
TRBJ1-4 TRBV12-3/TRBV12-4 TRBD1 many CASSARTGHNEKLFF TGTGCCAGCAGCGCCAGGACAGGGCATAATGAAAAACTGTTTTTT
TRBJ2-1 TRBV20-1 - - CSASHPPVEQFF TGCAGTGCTAGTCACCCCCCGGTTGAGCAGTTCTTC
TRBJ2-3 TRBV12-3/TRBV12-4 - - CASSLVRSGAISTDTQYF TGTGCCAGCAGTTTAGTCCGCTCGGGGGCGATTAGTACAGATACGCAGTATTTT
TRBJ2-5 TRBV25-1 - - CASNSLGTQETQYF TGTGCCAGCAACTCTTTGGGGACCCAAGAGACCCAGTACTTC
TRBJ2-5 TRBV18 - few CASSPVDLQETQYF TGTGCCAGCTCACCAGTGGACTTACAAGAGACCCAGTACTTC
TRBJ1-2 TRBV6-1 TRBD1 few CASRTGGTAGDGYTF TGTGCCAGCAGGACCGGAGGGACAGCCGGTGATGGCTACACCTTC
TRBJ1-2 TRBV7-9 - few CASSTHGPSPYGYTF TGTGCCAGCAGCACTCACGGGCCTAGCCCCTATGGCTACACCTTC
TRBJ2-5 TRBV6-5 TRBD2 - CASSYDGRALETQYF TGTGCCAGCAGTTACGACGGGAGGGCCTTGGAGACCCAGTACTTC
TRBJ2-7 TRBV12-3/TRBV12-4 TRBD2 - CASRSTARGLAGGSSYEQYF TGTGCCAGCAGATCGACAGCTCGCGGACTAGCGGGAGGGAGCTCCTACGAGCAGTACTTC
TRBJ2-5 TRBV21-1 - few CASSVRGEPGRKTQYF TGTGCCAGCAGCGTCAGGGGGGAGCCCGGTAGGAAGACCCAGTACTTC
TRBJ1-6 TRBV20-1 TRBD1 few CSARDAGTGLSANSPLHF TGCAGTGCTAGGGACGCCGGGACAGGGTTGTCTGCCAATTCACCCCTCCACTTT
TRBJ2-1 TRBV19 TRBD2 - CASSISGTSSYNEQFF TGTGCCAGTAGTATAAGCGGGACGAGCTCCTACAATGAGCAGTTCTTC
TRBJ1-6 TRBV28 TRBD1 few CASSLRQGVSSPLHF TGTGCCAGCAGTTTACGACAGGGTGTAAGTTCACCCCTCCACTTT
TRBJ1-1 TRBV27 - - CASSPTGASTEAFF TGTGCCAGCAGCCCAACTGGGGCCAGCACTGAAGCTTTCTTT
TRBJ1-2 TRBV29-1 - many CSVLDGGSNYGYTF TGCAGCGTTCTCGACGGCGGGAGTAACTATGGCTACACCTTC
TRBJ2-3 TRBV7-9 TRBD2 - CALGLAGEPDTQYF TGTGCACTGGGACTAGCGGGAGAGCCAGATACGCAGTATTTT
TRBJ2-1 TRBV5-1 - - CASSLDQGRYNEQFF TGCGCCAGCAGCTTGGACCAGGGGAGGTACAATGAGCAGTTCTTC
TRBJ1-4 TRBV6-5 - few CASSYGGAANEKLFF TGTGCCAGCAGTTACGGGGGGGCAGCTAATGAAAAACTGTTTTTT
TRBJ1-2 TRBV7-2 TRBD1 few CASSPPGGSGYTF TGTGCCAGCAGTCCTCCAGGGGGGTCTGGCTACACCTTC
TRBJ1-1 TRBV14 - - CASSPFKGPTEAFF TGTGCCAGCAGCCCCTTTAAGGGGCCCACTGAAGCTTTCTTT
TRBJ1-6 TRBV6-5 - - CASSYRPWNSPLHF TGTGCCAGCAGTTACAGGCCGTGGAATTCACCCCTCCACTTT
TRBJ2-2 TRBV7-7 - - CASSLRPPGVGELFF TGTGCCAGCAGCTTAAGGCCCCCCGGGGTCGGGGAGCTGTTTTTT
TRBJ2-7 TRBV15 TRBD1 many CATSTGTESSYEQYF TGTGCCACCAGCACTGGGACAGAGAGCTCCTACGAGCAGTACTTC
TRBJ2-7 TRBV6-6 - few CASSYSRDYEQYF TGTGCCAGCAGTTACTCCAGGGACTACGAGCAGTACTTC
TRBJ2-1 TRBV29-1 - few CSVDDYRGPGLNNEQFF TGCAGCGTTGACGACTACCGCGGGCCCGGCTTAAACAATGAGCAGTTCTTC
TRBJ2-3 TRBV20-1 TRBD2 - CSAPPLARATDTQYF TGCAGTGCTCCCCCACTAGCGCGGGCCACAGATACGCAGTATTTT
TRBJ2-5 TRBV14 - many CASSHLATQYF TGTGCCAGCAGCCATTTAGCGACCCAGTACTTC